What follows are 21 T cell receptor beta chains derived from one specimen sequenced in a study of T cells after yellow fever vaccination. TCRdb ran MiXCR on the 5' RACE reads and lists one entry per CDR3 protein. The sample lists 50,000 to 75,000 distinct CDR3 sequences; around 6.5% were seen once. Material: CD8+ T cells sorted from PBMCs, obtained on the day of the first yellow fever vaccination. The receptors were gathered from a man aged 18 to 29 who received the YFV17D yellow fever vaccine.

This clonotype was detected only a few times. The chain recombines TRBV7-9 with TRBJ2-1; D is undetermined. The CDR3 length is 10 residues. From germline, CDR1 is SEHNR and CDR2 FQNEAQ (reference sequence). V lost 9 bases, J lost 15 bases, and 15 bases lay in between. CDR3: CASSRLETFF. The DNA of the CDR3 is TGTGCCAGTAGCCGCTTGGAGACGTTCTTC.

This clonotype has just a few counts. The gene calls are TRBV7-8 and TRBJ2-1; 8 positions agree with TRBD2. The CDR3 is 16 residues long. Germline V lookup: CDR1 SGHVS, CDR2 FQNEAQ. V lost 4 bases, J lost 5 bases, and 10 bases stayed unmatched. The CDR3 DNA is TGTGCCAGCAGCTCAACTAGCGGACCTTATAACAATGAGCAGTTCTTC. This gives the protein CASSSTSGPYNNEQFF.

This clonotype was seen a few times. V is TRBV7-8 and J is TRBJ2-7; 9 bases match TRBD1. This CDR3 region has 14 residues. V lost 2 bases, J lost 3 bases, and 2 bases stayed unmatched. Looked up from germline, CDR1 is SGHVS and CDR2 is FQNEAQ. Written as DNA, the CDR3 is TGTGCCAGCAGCTTAAAGACAGGGGGCTACGAGCAGTACGTC. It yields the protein CASSLKTGGYEQYV.

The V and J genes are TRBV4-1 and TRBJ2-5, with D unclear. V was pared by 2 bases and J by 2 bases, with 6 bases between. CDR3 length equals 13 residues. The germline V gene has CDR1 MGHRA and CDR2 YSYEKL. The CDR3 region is CASSQLEQETQYF. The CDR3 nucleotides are TGCGCCAGCAGCCAACTGGAGCAAGAGACCCAGTACTTC.

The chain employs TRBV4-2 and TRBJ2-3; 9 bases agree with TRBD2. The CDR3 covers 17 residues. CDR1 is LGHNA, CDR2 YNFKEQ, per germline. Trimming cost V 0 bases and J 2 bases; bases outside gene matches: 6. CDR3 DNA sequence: TGTGCCAGCAGCCAAGATAGAAGCGGGGGGCCCACAGATACGCAGTATTTT. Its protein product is CASSQDRSGGPTDTQYF.

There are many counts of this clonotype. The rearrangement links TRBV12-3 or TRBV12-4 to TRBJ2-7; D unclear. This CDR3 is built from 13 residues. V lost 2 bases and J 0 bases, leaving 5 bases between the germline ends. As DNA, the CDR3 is TGTGCCAGCAGTTTAACACCCTCCTACGAGCAGTACGTC. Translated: CASSLTPSYEQYV.

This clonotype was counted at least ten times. CDR3 amino acids: CATSSLLAGGYRLKFF. CDR3 nucleotide sequence: TGTGCCACCAGCTCCCTACTAGCGGGGGGGTACCGACTCAAGTTCTTC. This sequence joins TRBV15 and TRBJ2-1, with 13 positions matching TRBD2. The CDR3 covers 16 residues. J lost 14 bases, V lost 5 bases, and 15 bases had no gene match. Germline values: CDR1 LNHNV, CDR2 YYDKDF (reference sequence).

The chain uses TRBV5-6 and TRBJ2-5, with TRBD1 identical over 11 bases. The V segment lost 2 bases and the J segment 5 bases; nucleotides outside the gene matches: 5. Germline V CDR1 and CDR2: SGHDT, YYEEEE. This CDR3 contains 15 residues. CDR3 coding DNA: TGTGCCAGCAGCTTCCGGGACAGGGGGAGGGAGACCCAGTACTTC. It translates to CASSFRDRGRETQYF.

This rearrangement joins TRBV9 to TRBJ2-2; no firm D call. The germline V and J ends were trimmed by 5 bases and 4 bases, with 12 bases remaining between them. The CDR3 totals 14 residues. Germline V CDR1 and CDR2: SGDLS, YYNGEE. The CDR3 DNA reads TGTGCCAGCAGTACAGTGGGCGGCACCGGGGAGCTGTTTTTT. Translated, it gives CASSTVGGTGELFF.

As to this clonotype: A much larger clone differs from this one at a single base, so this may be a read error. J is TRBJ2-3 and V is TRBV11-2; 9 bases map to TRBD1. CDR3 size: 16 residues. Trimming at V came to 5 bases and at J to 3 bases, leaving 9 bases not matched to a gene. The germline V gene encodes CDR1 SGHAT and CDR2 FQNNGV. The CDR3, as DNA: TGTGCCAGCAGCCAGACACAGGGGGCTGTTACAGATACGCAGTATTTT. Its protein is CASSQTQGAVTDTQYF. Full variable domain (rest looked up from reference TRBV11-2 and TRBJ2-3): EAGVAQSPRYKIIEKRQSVAFWCNPISGHATLYWYQQILGQGPKLLIQFQNNGVVDDSQLPKDRFSAERLKGVDSTLKIQPAKLEDSAVYLCASSQTQGAVTDTQYFGPGTRLTVL.

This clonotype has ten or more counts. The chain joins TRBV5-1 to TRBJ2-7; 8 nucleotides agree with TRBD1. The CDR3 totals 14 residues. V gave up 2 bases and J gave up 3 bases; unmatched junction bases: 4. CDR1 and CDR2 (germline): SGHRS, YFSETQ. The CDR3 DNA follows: TGCGCCAGCAGCTTTGGGACAGGCCACTACGAGCAGTACTTC. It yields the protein CASSFGTGHYEQYF.

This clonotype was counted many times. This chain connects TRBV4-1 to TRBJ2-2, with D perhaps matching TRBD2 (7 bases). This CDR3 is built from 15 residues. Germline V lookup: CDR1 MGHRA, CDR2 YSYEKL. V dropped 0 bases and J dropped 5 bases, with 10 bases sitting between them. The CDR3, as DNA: TGCGCCAGCAGCCAAGATCGGGGGGCAACCGGGGAGCTGTTTTTT. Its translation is CASSQDRGATGELFF.

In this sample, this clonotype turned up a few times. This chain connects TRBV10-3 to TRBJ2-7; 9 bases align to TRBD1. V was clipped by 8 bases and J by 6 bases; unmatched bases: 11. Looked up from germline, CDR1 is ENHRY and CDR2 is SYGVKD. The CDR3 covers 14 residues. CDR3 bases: TGTGCCATCGGGGGGGGACAGGGCTCTTTCGAGCAGTACTTC. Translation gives CAIGGGQGSFEQYF.

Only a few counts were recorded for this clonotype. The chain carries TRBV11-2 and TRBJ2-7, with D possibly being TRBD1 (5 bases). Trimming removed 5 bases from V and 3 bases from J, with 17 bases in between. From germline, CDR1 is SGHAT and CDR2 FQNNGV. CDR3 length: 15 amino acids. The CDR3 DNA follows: TGTGCCAGCAGCCTCCGACAAGGGGTGGGCTACGAGCAGTACTTC. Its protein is CASSLRQGVGYEQYF.

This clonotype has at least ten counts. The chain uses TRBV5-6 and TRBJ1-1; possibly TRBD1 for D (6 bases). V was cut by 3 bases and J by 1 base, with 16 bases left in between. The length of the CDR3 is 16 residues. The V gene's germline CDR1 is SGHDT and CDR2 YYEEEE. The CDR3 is CASSWGHPLGNTEAFF. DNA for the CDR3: TGTGCCAGCAGCTGGGGACACCCTCTGGGGAACACTGAAGCTTTCTTT. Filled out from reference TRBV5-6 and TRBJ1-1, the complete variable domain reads DAGVTQSPTHLIKTRGQQVTLRCSPKSGHDTVSWYQQALGQGPQFIFQYYEEEERQRGNFPDRFSGHQFPNYSSELNVNALLLGDSALYLCASSWGHPLGNTEAFFGQGTRLTVV.

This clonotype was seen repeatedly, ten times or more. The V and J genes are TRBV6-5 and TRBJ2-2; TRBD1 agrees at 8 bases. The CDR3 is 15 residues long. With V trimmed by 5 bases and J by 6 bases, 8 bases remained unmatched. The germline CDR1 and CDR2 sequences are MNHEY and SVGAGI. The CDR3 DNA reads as TGTGCCAGCAGTCATCGGACAGGGATGGCCGGGGAGCTGTTTTTT. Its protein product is CASSHRTGMAGELFF.

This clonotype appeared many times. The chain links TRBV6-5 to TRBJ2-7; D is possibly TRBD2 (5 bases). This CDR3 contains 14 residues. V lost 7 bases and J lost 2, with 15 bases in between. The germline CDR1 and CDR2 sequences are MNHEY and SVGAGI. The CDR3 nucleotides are TGTGCCAGCACCAACCTGGGAGTGCCCTACGAGCAGTACTTC. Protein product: CASTNLGVPYEQYF.

CDR3 in amino acids: CASSPIVGSGANVLTF. Written as DNA, the CDR3 is TGTGCCAGCAGCCCGATAGTAGGCTCTGGGGCCAACGTCCTGACTTTC. V and J are TRBV7-9 and TRBJ2-6; D is unresolved. CDR3 length: 16 residues. V lost 5 bases to trimming and J lost 0 bases, with 11 bases between them. Germline loops: CDR1 SEHNR, CDR2 FQNEAQ (reference sequence).

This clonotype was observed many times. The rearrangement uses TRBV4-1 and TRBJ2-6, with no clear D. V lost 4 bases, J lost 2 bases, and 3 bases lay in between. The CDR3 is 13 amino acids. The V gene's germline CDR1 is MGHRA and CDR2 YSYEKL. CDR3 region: CASSLTGANVLTF. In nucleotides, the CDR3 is TGCGCCAGCAGCCTTACTGGGGCCAACGTCCTGACTTTC.

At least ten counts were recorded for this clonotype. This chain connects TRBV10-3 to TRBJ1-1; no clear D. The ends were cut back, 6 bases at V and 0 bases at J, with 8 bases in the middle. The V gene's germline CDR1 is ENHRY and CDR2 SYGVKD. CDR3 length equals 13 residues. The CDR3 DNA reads TGTGCCATCAGAGGCTCCCTGAACACTGAAGCTTTCTTT. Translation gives CAIRGSLNTEAFF.

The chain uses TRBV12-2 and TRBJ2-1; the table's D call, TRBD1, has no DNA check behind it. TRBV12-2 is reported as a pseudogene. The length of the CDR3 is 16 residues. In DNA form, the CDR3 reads TGTGCAAGTCGCTTAGGTGGGGGGGCTTCTTACAATGAGCAGTTCTTC. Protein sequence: CASRLGGGASYNEQFF.